Presented here are 26 T cell receptor beta chains from one specimen sequenced in a study of blood T cell repertoires in COVID-19. The assay was immunoSEQ multiplex PCR, and TCRdb's table has in-frame clones only and misses some. The table lists some 670,000 clones, about nine tenths of them singletons. Source material: peripheral blood. These receptors originate from a woman between 18 and 29 years old with acute or convalescent COVID-19.

The chain is built from TRBV2 and TRBJ2-1, with D perhaps matching TRBD2 (6 bases). Deletions cut 7 bases from V and 5 bases from J, with 18 bases between. Germline CDR1 is SNHLY and CDR2 is FYNNEI. CDR3 length: 15 residues. For the CDR3, the DNA is TGTGCCAGCACCCCGAGGATAGCGGTTAACAATGAGCAGTTCTTC. Translation gives CASTPRIAVNNEQFF.

The chain couples TRBV5-4 to TRBJ2-3; D might be TRBD2 (6 bases). The ends were cut back, 2 bases at V and 4 bases at J, with 14 bases in the middle. CDR3 length equals 15 residues. Germline CDR1 SGHNT, CDR2 YYREEE (reference sequence). The CDR3 bases are TGTGCCAGCAGCTTTGCGGGGAGGCGGGCAGATACGCAGTATTTT. As protein: CASSFAGRRADTQYF.

This sequence joins TRBV27 and TRBJ1-5; a possible D gene is TRBD1 (5 bases). The CDR3 covers 15 residues. CDR1 is MNHEY, CDR2 SMNVEV, per germline (reference sequence). The V gene lost 5 bases and the J gene lost 1 base, with 12 bases spanning the gap. Here the CDR3 reads CASSAFRESNQPQHF. In nucleotides, the CDR3 is TGTGCCAGCAGTGCCTTCAGGGAAAGCAATCAGCCCCAGCATTTT.

The rearrangement joins TRBV12-3 or TRBV12-4 to TRBJ1-5; TRBD1 agrees at 8 bases. This CDR3 is built from 13 residues. Trimming removed 4 bases from V and 5 bases from J; junction bases left unmatched: 1. This CDR3 reads CASSSDRDQPQHF. CDR3 coding DNA: TGTGCCAGCAGTTCGGACAGGGATCAGCCCCAGCATTTT.

J is TRBJ1-3 and V is TRBV5-1, with 7 bases matching TRBD1. Germline V gene sequence: CDR1 SGHRS, CDR2 YFSETQ. V gave up 4 bases and J gave up 2 bases; unmatched junction bases: 3. The CDR3 contains 14 residues. CDR3 residues: CASSPDRAGNTIYF. In DNA, the CDR3 is TGCGCCAGCAGCCCCGACAGGGCTGGAAACACCATATATTTT.

The genes are TRBV6-5 and TRBJ2-5; 7 bases are shared with TRBD1. V shed 6 bases and J 4 bases; nucleotides not matched to a gene: 5. Germline lookup yields CDR1 MNHEY and CDR2 SVGAGI. CDR3 length: 13 residues. The CDR3 here is CASRSTGAETQYF. CDR3 DNA sequence: TGTGCCAGCAGATCCACAGGGGCAGAGACCCAGTACTTC.

The chain carries TRBV6-5 and TRBJ2-7, with D maybe TRBD2 (7 bases). There are 15 residues in the CDR3. Between the trimmed V and J ends, which lost 7 bases and 6 bases, there was a span of 22 bases. Germline V CDR1 and CDR2: MNHEY, SVGAGI. The CDR3 DNA follows: TGTGCCAGCATCCCTGGAAAAAGGGGGAGGGCCGAGCAGTACTTC. Translation: CASIPGKRGRAEQYF.

CDR3 sequence: CASRFRGLHTEAFF. The CDR3 bases are TGTGCCAGCAGGTTCAGGGGGTTGCACACTGAAGCTTTCTTT. This chain links TRBV2 with TRBJ1-1; the match to TRBD1 covers 7 bases. The trim removed 6 bases at V and 3 bases at J, leaving 7 bases unmatched. There are 14 residues in the CDR3. CDR1 is SNHLY, CDR2 FYNNEI, per germline.

The genes are TRBV5-1 and TRBJ1-5; 8 nucleotides align to TRBD1. Germline V gives CDR1 SGHRS, CDR2 YFSETQ. The CDR3 runs to 15 residues. The V gene end was trimmed by 6 bases and the J gene end by 2 bases; junction bases not matched to a gene: 7. CDR3 bases: TGCGCCAGCACCATGGACAGGGATGGCAATCAGCCCCAGCATTTT. Amino acid sequence: CASTMDRDGNQPQHF. The complete variable domain, with remaining parts taken from reference TRBV5-1 and TRBJ1-5, reads KAGVTQTPRYLIKTRGQQVTLSCSPISGHRSVSWYQQTPGQGLQFLFEYFSETQRNKGNFPGRFSGRQFSNSRSEMNVSTLELGDSALYLCASTMDRDGNQPQHFGDGTRLSIL.

With regard to this clone: The same CDR3 can be traced to other DNA sequences in this sample. The genes are TRBV7-2 and TRBJ1-1, with D possibly matching TRBD1 (6 bases). There are 15 residues in the CDR3. V lost 5 bases and J 1 base, leaving 14 bases between the germline ends. CDR1 SGHTA and CDR2 FQGNSA come from the germline V gene. CDR3 bases: TGTGCCAGCAGCCCCCGAGGGGGAAAGAACACTGAAGCTTTCTTT. Encoded protein: CASSPRGGKNTEAFF.

This clone came up once. The chain combines TRBV27 with TRBJ1-1, with D perhaps matching TRBD1 (5 bases). Trimming shortened V by 11 bases and J by 3 bases, and 13 bases separated the two germline ends. This CDR3 region has 12 residues. Per the germline V gene, CDR1 is MNHEY and CDR2 is SMNVEV (reference sequence). CDR3 nucleotides: TGTGCCGCGGGGCTGGGGGACACTGAAGCTTTCTTT. Its protein is CAAGLGDTEAFF.

The chain has TRBV27 and TRBJ1-5, with TRBD1 identical over 7 bases. The CDR3 sequence is 14 residues long. J was trimmed by 6 bases and V by 7 bases; bases with no gene match: 9. Germline lookup yields CDR1 MNHEY and CDR2 SMNVEV (reference sequence). CDR3 nucleotide sequence: TGTGCCAGCACCCCCACCAGGGGGGCTCAGCCCCAGCATTTT. It translates to CASTPTRGAQPQHF.

The V call is TRBV15, the J call TRBJ2-2; maybe TRBD1 (6 bases). Between the trimmed V and J ends, which lost 8 bases and 6 bases, there was a span of 16 bases. CDR1 and CDR2 (germline): LNHNV, YYDKDF (reference sequence). The CDR3 is made up of 14 amino acids. CDR3 amino acids: CATETGTVAGELFF. The CDR3 DNA sequence: TGTGCCACCGAAACAGGGACCGTTGCCGGGGAGCTGTTTTTT.

This clone was detected a few times. The chain recombines TRBV3-1 (or the pseudogene TRBV3-2) with TRBJ2-7; no definite D call. The CDR3 consists of 12 residues. CDR1 and CDR2 (germline): LGHDT, YNNKEL (reference sequence). Trimming pared 1 base from V and 5 bases from J, leaving 6 bases between. The CDR3 nucleotides read TGTGCCAGCAGCCAAGGTGGCCACGAGCAGTACTTC. Amino acid sequence: CASSQGGHEQYF.

This clone was detected only once. The chain recombines TRBV7-3 with TRBJ2-7, with D possibly being TRBD1 (6 bases). The germline CDR1 and CDR2 sequences are SGHTA and FQGTGA. This CDR3 has 14 residues. V was clipped by 5 bases and J by 3 bases, with 14 bases between them. This CDR3 is CASSPDRMGYEQYF. CDR3 in DNA: TGTGCCAGCAGCCCGGACAGAATGGGCTACGAGCAGTACTTC.

The chain links TRBV5-4 to TRBJ2-2; D perhaps matches TRBD2 (6 bases). Germline CDR1 and CDR2: SGHNT and YYREEE (reference sequence). The CDR3 covers 15 residues. V lost 0 bases, J lost 0 bases, and 6 bases lay in between. CDR3: CASSLGGANTGELFF. The CDR3 DNA is TGTGCCAGCAGCTTGGGCGGGGCGAACACCGGGGAGCTGTTTTTT.

The V gene is TRBV24-1, the J gene TRBJ1-2; TRBD1 matches at 8 bases. This CDR3 region has 13 residues. The V gene end was trimmed by 8 bases and the J gene end by 8 bases; junction bases not matched to a gene: 9. Germline CDR1 is KGHDR and CDR2 is SFDVKD. The CDR3 region is CATTPGQGRGYTF. In DNA, the CDR3 is TGTGCCACCACCCCCGGACAGGGACGGGGCTACACCTTC.

V is TRBV6-2 or TRBV6-3 and J is TRBJ1-2; TRBD1 is a possible D gene (6 bases). The V end was cut by 5 bases, the J end by 3 bases, with 13 bases between. CDR1 and CDR2 (germline): MNHEY, SVGEGT. The CDR3 is 14 amino acids. The CDR3 nucleotides read TGTGCCAGCAGTCCGGGGGGGCAGTACTATGGCTACACCTTC. Translating gives CASSPGGQYYGYTF.

The chain has TRBV7-3 and TRBJ2-3, with a tentative D call TRBD2 (6 bases). Germline-derived CDR1 and CDR2 are SGHTA and FQGTGA. This CDR3 has 15 amino acids. The V gene lost 2 bases and the J gene lost 2 bases, with 11 bases spanning the gap. The CDR3 nucleotides read TGTGCCAGCAGCTTATACCGGGGGAACACAGATACGCAGTATTTT. Its protein product is CASSLYRGNTDTQYF.

The chain carries TRBV2 and TRBJ2-2; D might be TRBD2 (6 bases). Germline V gives CDR1 SNHLY, CDR2 FYNNEI. V was shortened by 6 bases and J by 6 bases, with 8 bases between the two germline ends. This CDR3 contains 12 residues. CDR3 in DNA: TGTGCCAGCAGGAGGGAGGCCGGGGAGCTGTTTTTT. Translating it yields CASRREAGELFF.

This sequence joins TRBV4-3 and TRBJ1-6, with a tentative D call TRBD1 (6 bases). Trimming removed 0 bases at V and 8 bases at J, with 14 bases between. CDR1 and CDR2 (germline): LGHNA, YSLEER. CDR3 size: 16 residues. In DNA, the CDR3 is TGCGCCAGCAGCCAAGAAATGACAGGAGTCGATTCACCCCTCCACTTT. It is translated as CASSQEMTGVDSPLHF.

The chain couples TRBV6-5 to TRBJ2-7; 8 positions match TRBD1. The CDR3 contains 15 residues. Germline V gives CDR1 MNHEY, CDR2 SVGAGI. Trimming took 5 bases from V and 2 from J; bases not matched to a gene: 8. The CDR3 here is CASSRRDRTPYEQYF. CDR3 DNA: TGTGCCAGCAGTCGCCGGGACAGGACCCCCTACGAGCAGTACTTC.

The chain is built from TRBV7-6 and TRBJ2-7; D perhaps matches TRBD2 (5 bases). This CDR3 contains 14 residues. CDR1 and CDR2 from the germline V gene are SGHVS and FNYEAQ. The V and J ends lost 5 bases and 6 bases respectively, with 17 bases between them. The CDR3 protein is CASSPPGNDGEQYF. The CDR3 nucleotides are TGTGCCAGCAGCCCACCCGGGAATGACGGCGAGCAGTACTTC. Full variable domain (outside the CDR3, taken from reference TRBV7-6 and TRBJ2-7): GAGVSQSPRYKVTKRGQDVALRCDPISGHVSLYWYRQALGQGPEFLTYFNYEAQQDKSGLPNDRFSAERPEGSISTLTIQRTEQRDSAMYRCASSPPGNDGEQYFGPGTRLTVT.

The chain carries TRBV5-4 and TRBJ1-2; 7 bases fit TRBD1. CDR3 size: 15 residues. V shed 4 bases, J shed 5 bases, and the junction held 11 bases outside the gene matches. From germline, CDR1 is SGHNT and CDR2 YYREEE (reference sequence). CDR3 coding DNA: TGTGCCAGCAGCCCGGCCGACAGGGAAGGATATGGCTACACCTTC. Protein: CASSPADREGYGYTF.

This chain connects TRBV4-3 to TRBJ1-2; D ambiguous. Germline CDR1 reads LGHNA; CDR2 reads YSLEER. There are 16 residues in the CDR3. V lost 1 base and J lost 7, with 19 bases in between. CDR3 in amino acids: CASSQGPIAGSSGYTF. The CDR3 nucleotides are TGCGCCAGCAGCCAAGGCCCAATCGCGGGGTCGAGTGGCTACACCTTC.

The J gene is TRBJ2-7, the V gene TRBV6-5, with 7 bases lining up with TRBD1. From germline, CDR1 is MNHEY and CDR2 SVGAGI. V was clipped by 5 bases and J by 2 bases; unmatched bases: 9. The CDR3 runs 15 residues. The CDR3 reads CASSTMRQGAYEQYF. The CDR3 region has the DNA TGTGCCAGCAGTACTATGAGACAGGGTGCCTACGAGCAGTACTTC.